This T cell receptor (beta chain) originates from a study of CD8+CD57+ T cells in acquired aplastic anemia. Study-level background: CD4+ and CD8+ cells, once sorted, gave DNA averaging roughly 3.2 ug. Healthy CD8+ samples averaged about 11.0 million reads.

The trim removed 5 bases at V and 5 bases at J, leaving 5 bases unmatched. The germline V gene has CDR1 LNHNV and CDR2 YYDKDF (reference sequence). CDR3 length: 15 amino acids. According to the study, genomic DNA was the template for TCR beta VDJ and CDR3 profiling. TCRdb used MiXCR to reprocess the reads, holding one entry per CDR3 protein. The sample consists of under 200,000 distinct CDR3 sequences, about 64% of them appearing once. The receptor's source is a human donor in good health. The J gene is TRBJ2-5, the V gene TRBV15; TRBD2 aligns across 13 bases. Sequencing was carried out using sorted CD4+, CD8+, or CD8+CD57+ T cells (not recorded which) from PBMCs. CDR3 sequence (DNA): TGTGCCACCAGCGTCGGACTAGCGGGAGAGGAGACCCAGTACTTC. Translated, it gives CATSVGLAGEETQYF.